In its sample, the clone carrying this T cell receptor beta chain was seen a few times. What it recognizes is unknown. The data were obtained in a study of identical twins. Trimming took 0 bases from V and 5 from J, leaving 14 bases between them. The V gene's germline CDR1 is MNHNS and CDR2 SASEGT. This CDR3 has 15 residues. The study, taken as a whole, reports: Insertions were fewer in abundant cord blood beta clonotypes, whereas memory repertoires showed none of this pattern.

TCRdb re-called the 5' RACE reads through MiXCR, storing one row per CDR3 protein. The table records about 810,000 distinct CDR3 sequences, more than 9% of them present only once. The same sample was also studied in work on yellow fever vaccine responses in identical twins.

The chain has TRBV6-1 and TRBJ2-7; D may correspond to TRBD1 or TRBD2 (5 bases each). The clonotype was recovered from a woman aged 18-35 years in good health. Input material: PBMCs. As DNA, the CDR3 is TGTGCCAGCAGTGAAGCCGGGACCCTTGAGGACGAGCAGTACTTC. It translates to CASSEAGTLEDEQYF.